The text below deals with one T cell receptor beta chain. V was clipped by 6 bases and J by 4 bases, with 16 bases between them. This CDR3 region has 14 residues. CDR1 is MNHEY and CDR2 is SVGAGI in the germline V gene. High-throughput TCR beta sequencing covered peripheral CD8+ and CD4+ T cells. Included as multiple sclerosis controls were treatment-naive patients who had stable or active relapsing-remitting disease. This sample was included in a study of CD8 T cells in Susac syndrome. Random hexamers served to reverse transcribe about 0.5 to 1 ug RNA. Multiplex immunoSEQ PCR targeted 54 Vbeta and 13 Jbeta TCR beta segments. TCRdb ran MiXCR on the immunoSEQ multiplex PCR reads and lists one entry per CDR3 protein. The sample consists of 250,000 to 300,000 distinct CDR3 sequences, approximately 89% of them appearing once.

The sample taken for sequencing was CD8+ T cells from PBMCs. The receptor was derived from a human donor with multiple sclerosis. The J gene is TRBJ2-7, the V gene TRBV6-5, with TRBD1 as a possible D gene (5 bases). The CDR3 DNA is TGTGCCAGCAGGTCCGCAGGGATGGGGTACGAGCAGTACTTC. Translated: CASRSAGMGYEQYF.